Listed below are T cell receptor beta chains from one sample, sequenced in a study of T cell responses to AZD1222 COVID-19 vaccine. TCRdb's table, derived via immunoSEQ multiplex PCR, lists solely in-frame clones and lacks some. The sample lists some 200,000 clones; 80% to 95% were seen once. The material sequenced was peripheral blood, taken on day 0 of AZD1222 vaccination. The receptors were sampled from an adult in good health. The CDR3 runs from the conserved cysteine through the conserved F or W. A D gene is named only where the DNA matches it firmly. Rows may omit the clone size; those that give it use once, few, many or a size class.

d_call: NA; j_call: TRBJ2-1; clone_size: NA; v_call: TRBV5-1; cdr3_aa: CASSRGSYNEQFF; cdr3_nt: TGCGCCAGCTCTAGGGGGTCCTACAATGAGCAGTTCTTC
d_call: TRBD1; j_call: TRBJ1-1; clone_size: NA; v_call: TRBV18; cdr3_aa: CASSLQGAGAMNTEAFF; cdr3_nt: TGTGCCAGCTCACTACAGGGGGCTGGAGCCATGAACACTGAAGCTTTCTTT
d_call: NA; j_call: TRBJ1-6; clone_size: NA; v_call: TRBV2; cdr3_aa: CASSRGGTPAPGVFLVTAPLHF; cdr3_nt: TGTGCCTCGTCCCGCGGTGGGACCCCGGCCCCTGGGGTTTTTTTGGTGACAGCACCCCTCCACTTT
d_call: TRBD1; j_call: TRBJ2-7; clone_size: NA; v_call: TRBV2; cdr3_aa: CASSPGTGDYEQYF; cdr3_nt: TGTGCCAGCAGTCCCGGGACAGGGGACTACGAGCAGTACTTC
d_call: NA; j_call: TRBJ1-1; clone_size: NA; v_call: TRBV19; cdr3_aa: CASSIYGGSTEAFF; cdr3_nt: TGTGCCAGTAGTATATATGGGGGAAGCACTGAAGCTTTCTTT
d_call: NA; j_call: TRBJ2-1; clone_size: NA; v_call: TRBV18; cdr3_aa: CASWGLGQSSYNEQFF; cdr3_nt: TGTGCCAGCTGGGGCCTAGGACAGAGCTCCTACAATGAGCAGTTCTTC
d_call: TRBD1; j_call: TRBJ1-2; clone_size: NA; v_call: TRBV29-1; cdr3_aa: CSADPGTGGRYGYTF; cdr3_nt: TGCAGCGCCGACCCCGGGACAGGGGGCCGGTATGGCTACACCTTC
d_call: NA; j_call: TRBJ2-2; clone_size: NA; v_call: TRBV4-1; cdr3_aa: CASSQDEETGELFF; cdr3_nt: TGCGCCAGCAGCCAAGATGAGGAGACCGGGGAGCTGTTTTTT
d_call: TRBD2; j_call: TRBJ2-7; clone_size: NA; v_call: TRBV4-2; cdr3_aa: CASSQVAGGPETLQWSYEQYF; cdr3_nt: TGTGCCAGCAGCCAAGTAGCGGGAGGACCCGAAACCCTTCAATGGTCCTACGAGCAGTACTTC
d_call: TRBD2; j_call: TRBJ2-1; clone_size: NA; v_call: TRBV6-5; cdr3_aa: CASSYFLAGQHEQFF; cdr3_nt: TGTGCCAGCAGTTATTTCCTAGCGGGCCAACATGAGCAGTTCTTC
d_call: NA; j_call: TRBJ1-2; clone_size: NA; v_call: TRBV29-1; cdr3_aa: CSVEGAVYGYTF; cdr3_nt: TGCAGCGTTGAAGGAGCAGTTTATGGCTACACCTTC
d_call: NA; j_call: TRBJ1-2; clone_size: once; v_call: TRBV6-5; cdr3_aa: CASSYSTGTVYGYTF; cdr3_nt: TGTGCCAGCAGTTACTCAACTGGGACGGTCTATGGCTACACCTTC
d_call: NA; j_call: TRBJ1-2; clone_size: NA; v_call: TRBV29-1; cdr3_aa: CSGTRDGGGYTF; cdr3_nt: TGCAGTGGCACACGGGACGGGGGAGGCTACACCTTC
d_call: NA; j_call: TRBJ1-6; clone_size: once; v_call: TRBV7-2; cdr3_aa: CASSLDSPLHF; cdr3_nt: TGTGCCAGCAGCTTAGACTCACCCCTCCACTTT
d_call: TRBD1; j_call: TRBJ2-7; clone_size: NA; v_call: TRBV5-4; cdr3_aa: CASSRDSVYEQYF; cdr3_nt: TGTGCCAGCAGCCGGGACAGCGTCTACGAGCAGTACTTC
d_call: NA; j_call: TRBJ1-1; clone_size: NA; v_call: TRBV2; cdr3_aa: CASRAAALMNTEAFF; cdr3_nt: TGTGCCAGCAGGGCTGCAGCCCTCATGAACACTGAAGCTTTCTTT
d_call: NA; j_call: TRBJ2-7; clone_size: NA; v_call: TRBV4-1; cdr3_aa: CASSPKDVRDFLFSQRGYEQYF; cdr3_nt: TGCGCCAGCAGCCCGAAAGATGTCCGGGACTTTCTATTCTCCCAACGAGGGTACGAGCAGTACTTC
d_call: NA; j_call: TRBJ1-2; clone_size: NA; v_call: TRBV30; cdr3_aa: CAWSFRYGYTF; cdr3_nt: TGTGCCTGGAGCTTCCGTTATGGCTACACCTTC
d_call: TRBD1; j_call: TRBJ1-2; clone_size: NA; v_call: TRBV6-6; cdr3_aa: CASKGQGASYGYTF; cdr3_nt: TGTGCCAGCAAGGGACAGGGGGCATCCTATGGCTACACCTTC
d_call: NA; j_call: TRBJ1-2; clone_size: NA; v_call: TRBV6-5; cdr3_aa: CASSSRERGGYTF; cdr3_nt: TGTGCCAGCAGTTCACGAGAGAGGGGTGGCTACACCTTC
d_call: NA; j_call: TRBJ1-5; clone_size: NA; v_call: TRBV15; cdr3_aa: CATSRTGNQPQHF; cdr3_nt: TGTGCCACCAGCAGGACAGGCAATCAGCCCCAGCATTTT
d_call: NA; j_call: TRBJ1-2; clone_size: NA; v_call: TRBV7-9; cdr3_aa: CASSLVGEGPENYGYTF; cdr3_nt: TGTGCCAGCAGCTTAGTCGGGGAAGGCCCCGAAAACTATGGCTACACCTTC
d_call: NA; j_call: TRBJ2-6; clone_size: NA; v_call: TRBV19; cdr3_aa: CASSGENSGANVLTF; cdr3_nt: TGTGCCAGTAGTGGGGAGAACTCTGGGGCCAACGTCCTGACTTTC
d_call: NA; j_call: TRBJ2-2; clone_size: once; v_call: TRBV14; cdr3_aa: CASSPHLATNTGELFF; cdr3_nt: TGTGCCAGCAGCCCACACCTTGCGACCAATACCGGGGAGCTGTTTTTT